This T cell receptor (beta chain) comes out of a study of shared clonotypes between healthy human individuals. Study at large: The plates for each donor numbered three CD4 naive, three CD4 memory, two CD8 naive and one CD8 memory. General study points: Only a few donors were included, so the genetic and exposure-history diversity represented was limited. All-four-donor shared clonotypes had higher generation probabilities than non-shared clonotypes did.

Terminally differentiated effector memory CD45RA+ cells were excluded from the naive CD8 cells, which were CD45RO-negative and positively selected for CCR7. The V end was cut by 4 bases, the J end by 0 bases, with 20 bases between. The CDR3 totals 18 residues. Per the germline V gene, CDR1 is MGHRA and CDR2 is YSYEKL. Generated by immunoSEQ multiplex PCR, the TCRdb table keeps only in-frame clones and is missing some. This sample carries about 1,800,000 clones, roughly 95% of them seen once, and the ten largest clones take approximately 1.2%. Comment on this clone: The antigen is not known.

V gene TRBV4-1 combines with J gene TRBJ2-3; D gene uncertain. The sample comprised naive CD8+ T cells sorted from blood. The sequence came from a young man in good health. Written as DNA, the CDR3 is TGCGCCAGCAGCCCGGAACAGAGCTACAGATCTAGCACAGATACGCAGTATTTT. Translation gives CASSPEQSYRSSTDTQYF.